This is a list of T cell receptor beta chains from one sample in a study of T-cell memory formation after mild COVID-19. MiXCR, run by TCRdb on the 5' RACE reads, gives a single entry per CDR3 protein. The sample carries 150,000 to 200,000 distinct CDR3 sequences, 15% to 20% recorded once. Sample: PBMCs or a T cell subset sorted from them (not recorded which). These receptors came from a man between 18 and 29 years old who had mild COVID-19 (a few samples of this study predate the infection). Cell type and time point are not known. The CDR3 runs from the conserved cysteine through the conserved F or W. A D gene is named only where the DNA matches it firmly. Only part of the rows carry a size: once, few, many, or a class if the clone is expanded.

>TRBD1|TRBV5-1|few|TRBJ2-3
CASSTPTGGGPRDTQYF
TGCGCCAGCAGCACCCCGACAGGGGGCGGCCCTCGAGATACGCAGTATTTT
>.|TRBV6-5|.|TRBJ2-2
CASALGTANTGELFF
TGTGCCAGCGCGCTCGGGACGGCGAACACCGGGGAGCTGTTTTTT
>TRBD1|TRBV12-3/TRBV12-4|.|TRBJ2-1
CASVGEGAGNEQFF
TGTGCCAGCGTTGGCGAGGGGGCAGGCAATGAGCAGTTCTTC
>.|TRBV4-2|many|TRBJ1-1
CASSQDGGENTEAFF
TGTGCCAGCAGCCAAGATGGGGGAGAAAACACTGAAGCTTTCTTT
>.|TRBV5-1|.|TRBJ1-2
CASSLITAAYGYTF
TGCGCCAGCAGCTTGATCACAGCTGCCTATGGCTACACCTTC
>TRBD1|TRBV4-1|.|TRBJ2-5
CASSQVPGQVYQETQYF
TGCGCCAGCAGCCAAGTCCCGGGACAGGTGTACCAAGAGACCCAGTACTTC
>.|TRBV20-1|.|TRBJ1-6
CSAREGALNSPLHF
TGCAGTGCTAGAGAGGGGGCGCTTAATTCACCCCTCCACTTT
>TRBD1|TRBV28|few|TRBJ2-3
CASSAPGQGSDTQYF
TGTGCCAGCAGTGCTCCGGGACAGGGGTCAGATACGCAGTATTTT
>.|TRBV7-2|few|TRBJ1-1
CASSESRVSYTEAFF
TGTGCCAGCAGCGAGAGCAGGGTGTCGTACACTGAAGCTTTCTTT
>.|TRBV12-3/TRBV12-4|few|TRBJ1-6
CASSPRRGSYNSPLHF
TGTGCCAGCAGTCCCCGCAGGGGCTCCTATAATTCACCCCTCCACTTT
>TRBD1|TRBV7-2|many|TRBJ1-1
CASSLGSGGTEAFF
TGTGCCAGCAGCTTAGGGTCAGGGGGCACTGAAGCTTTCTTT
>TRBD1|TRBV28|few|TRBJ1-1
CASNLPGQGAQAFF
TGTGCCAGCAACCTACCGGGACAGGGGGCTCAAGCTTTCTTT
>TRBD2|TRBV5-1|few|TRBJ2-1
CASSFASGGGNEQFF
TGCGCCAGCAGCTTTGCTAGCGGGGGGGGCAATGAGCAGTTCTTC
>.|TRBV6-5|few|TRBJ2-5
CASTEDGMLTQYF
TGTGCCAGCACCGAAGATGGGATGCTTACCCAGTACTTC
>.|TRBV18|many|TRBJ2-3
CASSPVRSADTQYF
TGTGCCAGCTCACCAGTAAGGAGCGCAGATACGCAGTATTTT
>.|TRBV7-9|few|TRBJ1-5
CASSLDGSQPQHF
TGTGCCAGCAGCTTAGACGGGAGTCAGCCCCAGCATTTT
>.|TRBV7-9|few|TRBJ2-7
CASSSSLGRGSYEQYF
TGTGCCAGCAGCTCTAGCCTGGGCAGGGGCTCCTACGAGCAGTACTTC
>.|TRBV18|few|TRBJ1-1
CASSPIGGDTEAFF
TGTGCCAGCTCACCGATCGGGGGAGACACTGAAGCTTTCTTT
>.|TRBV10-3|.|TRBJ2-5
CAISESVAKETQYF
TGTGCCATCAGTGAGTCAGTCGCTAAAGAGACCCAGTACTTC
>TRBD2|TRBV24-1|.|TRBJ2-3
CATSDTSGGTDTQYF
TGTGCCACCAGTGACACTAGCGGGGGCACAGATACGCAGTATTTT
>.|TRBV11-2|many|TRBJ2-2
CASSLRGTTPGELFF
TGTGCCAGCAGCTTGAGGGGGACCACGCCCGGGGAGCTGTTTTTT
>.|TRBV7-2|few|TRBJ1-5
CASSLASRSNQPQHF
TGTGCCAGCAGCCTCGCCTCAAGAAGCAATCAGCCCCAGCATTTT
>.|TRBV24-1|.|TRBJ1-5
CATSDPPEKGGQPQHF
TGTGCCACCAGTGATCCCCCCGAAAAGGGGGGTCAGCCCCAGCATTTT
>.|TRBV5-4|.|TRBJ2-2
CASSFGGSNTGELFF
TGTGCCAGCAGCTTCGGAGGGAGCAACACCGGGGAGCTGTTTTTT
>.|TRBV12-3/TRBV12-4|few|TRBJ2-7
CATTTGIHSYEQYF
TGTGCCACAACTACCGGGATCCACTCCTACGAGCAGTACTTC
>.|TRBV2|few|TRBJ2-3
CASSSLWSTDTQYF
TGTGCCAGCAGCTCGCTGTGGAGTACCGATACGCAGTATTTT
>.|TRBV10-3|few|TRBJ1-1
CAISGGRMNTEAFF
TGTGCCATCAGTGGAGGGAGGATGAACACTGAAGCTTTCTTT
>.|TRBV3-1|few|TRBJ2-5
CASGGTPNEETQYF
TGTGCCAGCGGCGGGACCCCCAACGAGGAGACCCAGTACTTC
>TRBD1|TRBV20-1|.|TRBJ2-5
CSAIRDSDETQYF
TGCAGTGCCATCCGGGACAGTGATGAGACCCAGTACTTC
>.|TRBV25-1|.|TRBJ1-1
CASSGTWGNTEAFF
TGTGCCAGCAGTGGAACCTGGGGGAACACTGAAGCTTTCTTT
>.|TRBV20-1|medium-sized|TRBJ2-2
CSARVAANTGELFF
TGCAGTGCTAGGGTAGCGGCGAACACCGGGGAGCTGTTTTTT
>.|TRBV7-2|few|TRBJ2-7
CASSLAPISGQGFYEQYF
TGTGCCAGCAGCTTAGCACCAATATCCGGGCAAGGATTCTACGAGCAGTACTTC
>TRBD1|TRBV5-1|.|TRBJ1-1
CASSFSQGAEAFF
TGCGCCAGCAGCTTTAGCCAGGGGGCTGAAGCTTTCTTT
>.|TRBV18|.|TRBJ1-5
CASSPGSYLEAQPQHF
TGTGCCAGCTCACCGGGTTCCTATTTAGAGGCGCAGCCCCAGCATTTT
>TRBD1|TRBV24-1|.|TRBJ1-4
CATSVDREEEKLFF
TGTGCCACCAGTGTTGACAGGGAGGAGGAGAAACTGTTTTTT
>TRBD1|TRBV25-1|few|TRBJ1-1
CATKDRVDTEAFF
TGTGCCACCAAGGACAGGGTGGACACTGAAGCTTTCTTT
>.|TRBV6-1|few|TRBJ1-1
CASITDGAEAFF
TGTGCCAGCATTACGGACGGCGCTGAAGCTTTCTTT
>.|TRBV20-1|few|TRBJ2-7
CSARTGPSYEQYF
TGCAGTGCCCGCACAGGCCCTTCCTACGAGCAGTACTTC
>.|TRBV7-2|few|TRBJ1-2
CASSPRRTNYGYTF
TGTGCCAGCAGCCCCCGGAGGACTAACTATGGCTACACCTTC
>.|TRBV20-1|few|TRBJ1-2
CSASSFFGGYGYTF
TGCAGTGCTAGCTCCTTCTTCGGGGGCTATGGCTACACCTTC
>TRBD1|TRBV4-3|.|TRBJ1-2
CASSQQTGAFYGYTF
TGCGCCAGCAGCCAACAGACAGGGGCGTTCTATGGCTACACCTTC
>.|TRBV5-1|many|TRBJ1-1
CASSLDVGGVTEAFF
TGCGCCAGCAGCTTGGACGTCGGGGGTGTGACTGAAGCTTTCTTT
>.|TRBV6-2/TRBV6-3|.|TRBJ1-1
CASQEGVISEAFF
TGTGCCAGCCAGGAGGGGGTAATTTCTGAAGCTTTCTTT
>.|TRBV29-1|.|TRBJ2-5
CSVPTATETQYF
TGCAGCGTGCCGACGGCTACAGAGACCCAGTACTTC
>.|TRBV3-1|.|TRBJ2-1
CASSQGHGTYYNEQFF
TGTGCCAGCAGCCAAGGCCACGGGACTTATTACAATGAGCAGTTCTTC
>.|TRBV5-1|few|TRBJ2-1
CASSFGADNEQFF
TGCGCCAGCAGCTTTGGAGCGGACAATGAGCAGTTCTTC
>.|TRBV12-3/TRBV12-4|many|TRBJ2-1
CATLRNGAYNEQFF
TGTGCCACCTTACGAAACGGGGCCTACAATGAGCAGTTCTTC
>.|TRBV4-1|few|TRBJ2-5
CASSQGPQETQYF
TGCGCCAGCAGCCAAGGACCGCAAGAGACCCAGTACTTC
>.|TRBV28|.|TRBJ1-2
CASSSQGSGYTF
TGTGCCAGCAGTTCGCAGGGGTCTGGCTACACCTTC
>.|TRBV15|.|TRBJ1-5
CATSRDAVGRPQHF
TGTGCCACCAGCAGAGATGCGGTCGGGCGGCCCCAGCATTTT
>TRBD2|TRBV5-1|many|TRBJ2-3
CASSFGGAADTQYF
TGCGCCAGCAGCTTCGGGGGGGCTGCAGATACGCAGTATTTT
>TRBD1|TRBV28|.|TRBJ2-2
CASRATGASNTGELFF
TGTGCCAGCAGGGCGACAGGGGCTTCGAACACCGGGGAGCTGTTTTTT
>TRBD2|TRBV6-2/TRBV6-3|few|TRBJ2-3
CASSYDTGGQDTQYF
TGTGCCAGCAGTTACGATACGGGGGGGCAAGATACGCAGTATTTT
>.|TRBV29-1|.|TRBJ2-3
CSGGTLDTQYF
TGCAGCGGGGGGACATTAGATACGCAGTATTTT
>.|TRBV20-1|.|TRBJ1-4
CSAQAENEKLFF
TGCAGTGCTCAGGCCGAGAATGAAAAACTGTTTTTT
>.|TRBV7-9|.|TRBJ1-6
CASTLAGTTSSYNSPLHF
TGTGCCAGCACCCTAGCCGGGACTACAAGCTCCTATAATTCACCCCTCCACTTT
>.|TRBV2|few|TRBJ1-1
CASSEVGRNTEAFF
TGTGCCAGCAGTGAGGTGGGGAGGAACACTGAAGCTTTCTTT
>.|TRBV7-2|.|TRBJ2-3
CASSPKGQGRRTDTQYF
TGTGCCAGCAGCCCAAAAGGGCAGGGAAGACGGACAGATACGCAGTATTTT
>.|TRBV7-6|few|TRBJ1-6
CASSLQQGRNSPLHF
TGTGCCAGCAGCCTCCAACAGGGACGGAATTCACCCCTCCACTTT